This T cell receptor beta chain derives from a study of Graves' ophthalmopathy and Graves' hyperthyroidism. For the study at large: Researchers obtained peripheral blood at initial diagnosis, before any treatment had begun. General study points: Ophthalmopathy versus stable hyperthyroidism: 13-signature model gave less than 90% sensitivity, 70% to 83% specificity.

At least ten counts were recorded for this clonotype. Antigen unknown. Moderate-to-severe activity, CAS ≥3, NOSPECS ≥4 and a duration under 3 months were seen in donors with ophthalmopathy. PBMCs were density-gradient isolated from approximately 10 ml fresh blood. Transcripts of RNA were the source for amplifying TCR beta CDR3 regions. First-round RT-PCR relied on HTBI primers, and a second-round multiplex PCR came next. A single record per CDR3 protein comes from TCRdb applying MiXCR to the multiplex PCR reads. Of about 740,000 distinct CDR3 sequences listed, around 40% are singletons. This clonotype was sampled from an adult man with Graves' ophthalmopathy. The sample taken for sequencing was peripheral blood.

The CDR3: CASGQFSYEQYF. The CDR3 DNA follows: TGTGCCAGCGGGCAGTTCTCCTACGAGCAGTACTTC. V usage is TRBV2 and J usage is TRBJ2-7; D is unclear. V was clipped by 8 bases and J by 0 bases, with 8 bases between them. The V gene's germline CDR1 is SNHLY and CDR2 FYNNEI. The CDR3 extends over 12 amino acids.